Presented here are 32 T cell receptor beta chains from one specimen sequenced in a study of shared T cell receptors in the human thymus. The protocol was immunoSEQ multiplex PCR, while the TCRdb copy is restricted to in-frame clones and leaves out a portion. The sample holds hundreds of thousands of clones, 88% seen once. The same sample was also used in a study of human thymus T cells.

Sequencing was done on a sample of thymocytes. The receptors stem from a boy less than two years old with a congenital heart defect.

The gene calls are TRBV5-6 and TRBJ2-7; D is perhaps TRBD2 (5 bases). CDR3 length: 15 residues. Between the trimmed V and J ends, which lost 7 bases and 0 bases, there was a span of 17 bases. Germline V gene sequence: CDR1 SGHDT, CDR2 YYEEEE. The CDR3 DNA sequence: TGTGCCAGCTCTATCGGAGGCGCTGCCTCCTACGAGCAGTACTTC. Amino acids: CASSIGGAASYEQYF.

The chain joins TRBV29-1 to TRBJ2-5; 11 bases line up with TRBD2. CDR3 size: 15 residues. Germline V gene sequence: CDR1 SQVTM, CDR2 ANQGSEA. J gave up 5 bases and V 4 bases, and 9 bases lay outside the gene matches. CDR3 sequence: CSVGVAGGPLETQYF. The CDR3 nucleotides are TGCAGCGTTGGGGTAGCGGGAGGGCCTTTGGAGACCCAGTACTTC.

CDR3 amino acids: CASSHWTDSGHQPQHF. The CDR3 nucleotides read TGTGCCAGCTCACATTGGACGGACTCCGGACATCAGCCCCAGCATTTT. The chain links TRBV18 to TRBJ1-5; D gene unclear. Trimming removed 4 bases at V and 5 bases at J, with 18 bases between. The germline CDR1 and CDR2 sequences are KGHSH and LQKENI. The CDR3 totals 16 residues. The whole variable domain, remainder taken from reference TRBV18 and TRBJ1-5, is NAGVMQNPRHLVRRRGQEARLRCSPMKGHSHVYWYRQLPEEGLKFMVYLQKENIIDESGMPKERFSAEFPKEGPSILRIQQVVRGDSAAYFCASSHWTDSGHQPQHFGDGTRLSIL.

The V call is TRBV4-1, the J call TRBJ1-5; 7 bases are shared with TRBD1. There are 19 residues in the CDR3. The germline gives CDR1 MGHRA, CDR2 YSYEKL. Trimming cost V 1 base and J 2 bases; bases outside gene matches: 14. The CDR3 protein is CASSQGGDSPYIRNQPQHF. The CDR3 DNA follows: TGCGCCAGCAGCCAAGGGGGGGACAGCCCATATATTCGCAATCAGCCCCAGCATTTT.

This chain uses TRBV4-2 with TRBJ2-2; TRBD2 might be the D (5 bases). V lost 1 base and J 2 bases, leaving 8 bases between the germline ends. CDR1 is LGHNA and CDR2 is YNFKEQ in the germline V gene. This CDR3 contains 15 residues. CDR3 residues: CASSQVPGNTGELFF. The CDR3 region has the DNA TGTGCCAGCAGCCAAGTGCCGGGAAACACCGGGGAGCTGTTTTTT.

V and J are TRBV4-2 and TRBJ2-7; the match to TRBD2 covers 7 bases. Germline V lookup: CDR1 LGHNA, CDR2 YNFKEQ. The V and J ends lost 1 base and 2 bases, in that order; junction bases with no gene match: 5. This CDR3 region has 15 residues. The CDR3 region is CASSQVLSGPYEQYF. CDR3 in DNA: TGTGCCAGCAGCCAAGTGCTTAGCGGGCCCTACGAGCAGTACTTC.

V is TRBV4-3 and J is TRBJ2-5; 7 positions agree with TRBD2. Losses at the gene ends were 3 bases for V and 5 bases for J; bases not matched to a gene: 6. This CDR3 is built from 14 residues. Germline lookup yields CDR1 LGHNA and CDR2 YSLEER. The CDR3 DNA is TGCGCCAGCAGCCACAACCGGGAGGATGAGACCCAGTACTTC. It encodes CASSHNREDETQYF.

This clone turned up a few times. The chain combines TRBV28 with TRBJ2-7, with 11 bases aligning to TRBD2. The trim removed 4 bases at V and 2 bases at J, leaving 7 bases unmatched. Germline loops: CDR1 MDHEN, CDR2 SYDVKM. The CDR3 is 16 residues long. Written as DNA, the CDR3 is TGTGCCAGCAGTTCTTCCGGGACTAGCGGTCCCTACGAGCAGTACTTC. As protein: CASSSSGTSGPYEQYF.

This chain connects TRBV14 to TRBJ2-1; maybe TRBD2 (6 bases). Germline assignment: CDR1 SGHDN and CDR2 FVKESK. V was clipped by 4 bases and J by 7 bases, with 17 bases between them. The CDR3 is made up of 15 amino acids. The CDR3 here is CASSPGLPLGNEQFF. The CDR3 nucleotides are TGTGCCAGCAGCCCGGGACTTCCCCTTGGGAATGAGCAGTTCTTC.

This chain joins TRBV27 and TRBJ2-3; 9 bases map to TRBD1. V trimming: 6 bases; J trimming: 5 bases; junction bases outside the gene matches: 6. The CDR3 has 14 amino acids. Germline assignment: CDR1 MNHEY and CDR2 SMNVEV (reference sequence). The CDR3 sequence: CASSLYRGQDTQYF. The CDR3 DNA sequence: TGTGCCAGCAGCCTATACAGGGGGCAAGATACGCAGTATTTT.

The rearrangement uses TRBV28 and TRBJ1-5; D is undetermined. Germline CDR1 reads MDHEN; CDR2 reads SYDVKM. Between the trimmed V and J ends, which lost 5 bases and 7 bases, there was a span of 18 bases. This CDR3 is 15 amino acids long. CDR3 nucleotides: TGTGCCAGCAGTCCGCCGTGGTTGTGTAGACAGCCCCAGCATTTT. Protein sequence: CASSPPWLCRQPQHF.

The chain uses TRBV7-6 and TRBJ2-7; 9 positions agree with TRBD1. The CDR3 is 16 residues long. Trimming took 3 bases from V and 7 from J; bases not matched to a gene: 13. CDR1 and CDR2 from the germline V gene are SGHVS and FNYEAQ. The CDR3 here is CASSFPLSGQGSEQYF. CDR3 DNA: TGTGCCAGCAGCTTCCCCCTTTCAGGACAGGGGAGTGAGCAGTACTTC.

The rearrangement links TRBV7-2 to TRBJ2-6, with 9 nucleotides matching TRBD1. CDR3 length: 16 residues. Germline CDR1 is SGHTA and CDR2 is FQGNSA. V lost 2 bases to trimming and J lost 2 bases; unmatched junction nucleotides: 1. CDR3 sequence reads: CASSLTGGAGANVLTF. Written as DNA, the CDR3 is TGTGCCAGCAGCTTAACAGGGGGCGCTGGGGCCAACGTCCTGACTTTC.

This clone has a handful of counts. The chain carries TRBV18 and TRBJ2-7; 11 positions agree with TRBD2. The germline CDR1 and CDR2 sequences are KGHSH and LQKENI. J gave up 4 bases and V 1 base, and 3 bases lay outside the gene matches. This CDR3 spans 15 amino acids. The CDR3 reads CASSPRASGGYEQYF. CDR3 DNA sequence: TGTGCCAGCTCACCACGGGCTAGCGGGGGGTACGAGCAGTACTTC.

The chain links TRBV7-6 to TRBJ2-1, with 8 bases identical to TRBD2. Germline V gene data show CDR1 as SGHVS and CDR2 as FNYEAQ. V was pared by 5 bases and J by 8 bases, with 11 bases of the junction left unmatched. The CDR3 loop spans 15 amino acids. The CDR3 spells CASSVGPGLVDEQFF. CDR3 nucleotide sequence: TGTGCCAGCAGCGTGGGTCCGGGACTAGTCGATGAGCAGTTCTTC.

The chain is built from TRBV27 and TRBJ1-1, with 7 bases fitting TRBD1. This CDR3 is built from 13 residues. Germline CDR1 reads MNHEY; CDR2 reads SMNVEV (reference sequence). V lost 5 bases, J lost 7 bases, and 7 bases stayed unmatched. The CDR3, as DNA: TGTGCCAGCAGTACCACAGGGGAACTTGAAGCTTTCTTT. Amino acids: CASSTTGELEAFF.

J is TRBJ2-7 and V is TRBV5-4; 13 bases line up with TRBD2. The CDR3 runs to 19 residues. Germline V CDR1 and CDR2: SGHNT, YYREEE (reference sequence). With 0 bases clipped from V and 5 bases from J, the junction kept 14 bases outside the gene matches. The DNA of the CDR3 is TGTGCCAGCAGCTTGGCCGGGATGGGACTAGCGGGATACAAGCACGAGCAGTACTTC. The encoded protein is CASSLAGMGLAGYKHEQYF.

V usage is TRBV5-6 and J usage is TRBJ2-5, with 10 positions matching TRBD1. V lost 3 bases to trimming and J lost 1 base; unmatched junction nucleotides: 3. Germline V gene lookup returns CDR1 SGHDT and CDR2 YYEEEE. This CDR3 contains 15 residues. The CDR3 bases are TGTGCCAGCAGCTGGGACAGGGGAGGCCAAGAGACCCAGTACTTC. Translating gives CASSWDRGGQETQYF.

The V call is TRBV5-5, the J call TRBJ2-7; D remains ambiguous. V lost 2 bases and J 0 bases, leaving 9 bases between the germline ends. This CDR3 is built from 14 residues. Germline V gene sequence: CDR1 SGHKS, CDR2 YYEKEE (reference sequence). CDR3 protein: CASSLITSSYEQYF. The CDR3 nucleotides read TGTGCCAGCAGCTTAATAACGAGCTCCTACGAGCAGTACTTC.

The chain joins TRBV28 to TRBJ2-3; 7 nucleotides line up with TRBD2. V shed 4 bases, J shed 2 bases, and the junction held 0 bases outside the gene matches. Germline CDR1 is MDHEN and CDR2 is SYDVKM. The CDR3 length is 13 residues. CDR3 amino acids: CASSWDYTDTQYF. The DNA of the CDR3 is TGTGCCAGCAGTTGGGACTACACAGATACGCAGTATTTT.

The chain employs TRBV4-3 and TRBJ2-5; TRBD2 agrees at 12 bases. The CDR3 is made up of 17 amino acids. The trim removed 1 base at V and 5 bases at J, leaving 8 bases unmatched. Germline V lookup: CDR1 LGHNA, CDR2 YSLEER. DNA for the CDR3: TGCGCCAGCAGCCAAGTACTAGCGGGAGGCCTACGGGAGACCCAGTACTTC. This gives the protein CASSQVLAGGLRETQYF.

The chain joins TRBV11-3 to TRBJ2-3; D may be TRBD1 (6 bases). The germline V and J ends were trimmed by 5 bases and 0 bases, with 15 bases remaining between them. CDR3 length equals 16 residues. Per the germline V gene, CDR1 is SGHNT and CDR2 is YENEEA. CDR3 residues: CASSAHRVPSTDTQYF. Written as DNA, the CDR3 is TGTGCCAGCAGCGCCCACAGGGTACCTAGCACAGATACGCAGTATTTT.

The V call is TRBV15, the J call TRBJ2-1, with 12 bases lining up with TRBD2. Per the germline V gene, CDR1 is LNHNV and CDR2 is YYDKDF (reference sequence). This CDR3 spans 20 amino acids. J was trimmed by 0 bases and V by 1 base; bases with no gene match: 10. The CDR3 region has the DNA TGTGCCACCAGCAGAGTTCCCCACCTAGCGGGAGGGAGCTCCTACAATGAGCAGTTCTTC. Translated, it gives CATSRVPHLAGGSSYNEQFF.

V and J are TRBV29-1 and TRBJ2-5, with TRBD2 identical over 10 bases. Germline lookup yields CDR1 SQVTM and CDR2 ANQGSEA. The CDR3 is 20 amino acids. V was clipped by 1 base and J by 1 base; unmatched bases: 18. CDR3 in amino acids: CSVEGIKAGGPPSSQETQYF. The CDR3, as DNA: TGCAGCGTTGAAGGCATTAAAGCGGGAGGGCCCCCGTCGAGCCAAGAGACCCAGTACTTC.

This chain links TRBV10-1 with TRBJ2-1, with TRBD2 matching over 14 bases. Germline V lookup: CDR1 WNHNN, CDR2 SYGVQD (reference sequence). The CDR3 is 22 amino acids. Trimming removed 9 bases from V and 10 bases from J; junction bases left unmatched: 32. CDR3 DNA: TGCGCCAGACCCGCCCCCGGGAGGGAGGGGGGATCTGGGACTAGCGGGAGCGAGGAGCAGTTCTTC. Translating it yields CARPAPGREGGSGTSGSEEQFF.

The chain carries TRBV4-3 and TRBJ2-7; tentatively, D is TRBD1 (5 bases). Germline CDR1 and CDR2: LGHNA and YSLEER. The CDR3 contains 14 residues. V lost 4 bases to trimming and J lost 2 bases, with 12 bases between them. Here the CDR3 reads CASSLGQGPYEQYF. As DNA, the CDR3 is TGCGCCAGCAGCCTCGGGCAGGGCCCCTACGAGCAGTACTTC.

The chain is built from TRBV18 and TRBJ2-5; a possible D gene is TRBD2 (6 bases). The J call is in doubt because the DNA end fits TRBJ2-7 better. CDR1 and CDR2 from the germline V gene are KGHSH and LQKENI. The CDR3 runs to 16 residues. The DNA for the CDR3 is TGTGCCAGCTCACCACTGAATCGGGACTCGGTGAACGAGCAGTACTTC. Translated: CASSPLNRDSVNEQYF.

The chain joins TRBV27 to TRBJ2-7; D perhaps matches TRBD2 (6 bases). The CDR3 length is 16 residues. Trimming shortened V by 7 bases and J by 6 bases, and 25 bases separated the two germline ends. The germline V gene encodes CDR1 MNHEY and CDR2 SMNVEV (reference sequence). The CDR3 reads CASTSRGGSRVCEQYF. CDR3 coding DNA: TGTGCCAGCACCTCCCGAGGAGGGAGCCGAGTGTGCGAGCAGTACTTC.

The gene calls are TRBV18 and TRBJ2-1; TRBD2 matches 13 bases. This CDR3 contains 14 residues. V was clipped by 5 bases and J by 7 bases; unmatched bases: 2. Per germline, CDR1 KGHSH and CDR2 LQKENI. As DNA, the CDR3 is TGTGCCAGCTCAGCGACTAGCGGGAGGAATGAGCAGTTCTTC. Encoded protein: CASSATSGRNEQFF.

The chain has TRBV4-2 and TRBJ2-4; 7 bases line up with TRBD2. The length of the CDR3 is 18 residues. After removal of 1 base from V and 6 bases from J, the junction contained 15 bases not matched to a gene. Germline loops: CDR1 LGHNA, CDR2 YNFKEQ. This CDR3 reads CASSQGASGPKSTNIQYF. CDR3 in DNA: TGTGCCAGCAGCCAAGGGGCTAGCGGACCTAAGTCGACAAACATTCAGTACTTC.

The J gene is TRBJ2-7, the V gene TRBV7-2; D possibly corresponds to TRBD2 (6 bases). V was trimmed by 0 bases and J by 2 bases, leaving 14 bases between them. The CDR3 consists of 16 residues. Per germline, CDR1 SGHTA and CDR2 FQGNSA. CDR3 sequence: CASSLAGGKHTYEQYF. For the CDR3, the DNA is TGTGCCAGCAGCTTAGCAGGCGGGAAACATACCTACGAGCAGTACTTC.

The chain joins TRBV29-1 to TRBJ1-4, with 9 bases fitting TRBD1. V was clipped by 0 bases and J by 7 bases; unmatched bases: 9. CDR1 and CDR2 (germline): SQVTM, ANQGSEA. This CDR3 contains 16 residues. The CDR3 DNA reads as TGCAGCGTTGAAGAGGGGTCGGGACAGGGAGGTGAAAAACTGTTTTTT. Amino acids: CSVEEGSGQGGEKLFF. The complete variable domain, with remaining parts taken from reference TRBV29-1 and TRBJ1-4, reads SAVISQKPSRDICQRGTSLTIQCQVDSQVTMMFWYRQQPGQSLTLIATANQGSEATYESGFVIDKFPISRPNLTFSTLTVSNMSPEDSSIYLCSVEEGSGQGGEKLFFGSGTQLSVL.